This T cell receptor (beta chain) emerged from a study of Ad26.COV2.S vaccination and SARS-CoV-2 variants. The data were produced by immunoSEQ multiplex PCR, yet TCRdb's version contains in-frame clones alone and is incomplete. The sample holds about 680,000 clones, approximately 88% seen once. CDR1 and CDR2 (germline): SEHNR, FQNEAQ (reference sequence). Trimming took off 7 bases at V and 1 base at J, with 13 bases between the two ends. This CDR3 has 14 residues. Indicated treatment: roughly 20 received Ad26.COV2.S at low or high dose, single or two shots; several received placebo; per-sample allocation not given. All samples were drawn on day 63, counting from the first vaccine or placebo injection.

The receptor was isolated from a person aged 18 to 59 who received the Ad26.COV2.S COVID-19 vaccine or a placebo. V is TRBV7-9 and J is TRBJ1-1; a possible D gene is TRBD1 (5 bases). The starting material was peripheral blood, obtained in a trial of Ad26.COV2.S vaccine versus placebo. The CDR3 loop is CASNDGTENTEAFF. The CDR3 DNA is TGTGCCAGCAACGACGGGACGGAGAACACTGAAGCTTTCTTT.